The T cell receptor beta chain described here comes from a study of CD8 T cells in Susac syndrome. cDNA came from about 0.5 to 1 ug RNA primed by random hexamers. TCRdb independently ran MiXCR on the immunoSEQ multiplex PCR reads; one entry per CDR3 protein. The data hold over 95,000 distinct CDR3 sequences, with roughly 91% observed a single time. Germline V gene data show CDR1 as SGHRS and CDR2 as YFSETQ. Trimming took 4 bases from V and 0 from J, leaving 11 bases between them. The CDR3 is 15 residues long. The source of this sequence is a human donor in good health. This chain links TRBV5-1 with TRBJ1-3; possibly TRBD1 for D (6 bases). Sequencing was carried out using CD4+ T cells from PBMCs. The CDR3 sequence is CASSDTGYSGNTIYF. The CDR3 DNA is TGCGCCAGCAGCGACACAGGGTACTCTGGAAACACCATATATTTT.